The 12 T cell receptor beta chains presented below share a single source sample, sequenced in a study of human CD8 memory T cell subsets. UMI-labeled 5' RACE produced the TCR beta libraries. TCRdb reprocessed the 5' RACE reads, with one entry per CDR3 protein and no DNA. Found here are about 20,000 distinct CDR3 sequences; the top ten clones hold roughly 5.9%. Sequencing was done on a sample of CD8+ T cells from PBMCs. These receptors were taken from a human donor in good health.

This chain uses TRBV5-4 with TRBJ1-2; TCRdb returns TRBD1, unconfirmable since there is no DNA. CDR1 SGHNT and CDR2 YYREEE come from the germline V gene (reference sequence). The CDR3 runs 15 residues. CDR3 loop: CASRLIGTDYDGYTF. The variable domain in full, completed from reference TRBV5-4 and TRBJ1-2, reads ETGVTQSPTHLIKTRGQQVTLRCSSQSGHNTVSWYQQALGQGPQFIFQYYREEENGRGNFPPRFSGLQFPNYSSELNVNALELDDSALYLCASRLIGTDYDGYTFGSGTRLTVV.

This rearrangement joins TRBV4-1 to TRBJ2-1. This CDR3 has 14 amino acids. From germline, CDR1 is MGHRA and CDR2 YSYEKL. CDR3: CASSQDGESNEQFF.

The chain employs TRBV11-2 and TRBJ2-3. The CDR3 contains 13 residues. CDR1 is SGHAT, CDR2 FQNNGV, per germline. The CDR3 reads CASSLEPTDTQYF.

This sequence joins TRBV4-1 and TRBJ2-7. The CDR3 contains 13 residues. Germline loops: CDR1 MGHRA, CDR2 YSYEKL. CDR3 in amino acids: CASSQGENYEQYF.

CDR3: CASSLLRYEQYF. The chain combines TRBV6-2 or TRBV6-3 with TRBJ2-7. The germline CDR1 and CDR2 sequences are MNHEY and SVGEGT. CDR3 length equals 12 residues.

The gene calls are TRBV4-1 and TRBJ1-2. The CDR3 has 13 amino acids. Germline V CDR1 and CDR2: MGHRA, YSYEKL. This chain's CDR3 is CASSQTANYGYTF.

The chain links TRBV10-3 to TRBJ1-1; TCRdb picks TRBD1, but there is no DNA to check that call. Germline CDR1 is ENHRY and CDR2 is SYGVKD. This CDR3 has 15 amino acids. CDR3 residues: CAISDPGQANTEAFF.

Considering frequency, this clonotype is medium-sized. V usage is TRBV29-1 and J usage is TRBJ1-3; the D call from TCRdb, TRBD1, cannot be confirmed without DNA. CDR3 length: 15 amino acids. CDR1 is SQVTM, CDR2 ANQGSEA, per germline. The CDR3 sequence is CSVEDGRVLGNTIYF.

This chain uses TRBV6-5 with TRBJ1-4; TCRdb proposes TRBD1, but this gene call is untestable without DNA. The CDR3 has 14 amino acids. Germline-derived CDR1 and CDR2 are MNHEY and SVGAGI. CDR3 in amino acids: CASSYLGGDEKLFF.

The CDR3 spells CASSQATGVYEQYF. The chain couples TRBV23-1 to TRBJ2-7; lacking DNA, the TRBD1 call made by TCRdb goes unchecked. TRBV23-1 falls under the ORF class, with uncertain function. CDR3 length: 14 amino acids.

J is TRBJ1-5 and V is TRBV19; lacking DNA, the TRBD1 call made by TCRdb goes unchecked. Germline loops: CDR1 LNHDA, CDR2 SQIVND (reference sequence). The CDR3 has 15 amino acids. The CDR3: CASSFNRGLNQPQHF.

The chain joins TRBV4-1 to TRBJ2-2; TCRdb gives TRBD2 as the D gene, but with no DNA this cannot be confirmed. The CDR3 is 16 amino acids. CDR1 MGHRA and CDR2 YSYEKL come from the germline V gene. The CDR3 spells CASSQRSGGNTGELFF.